Below, one T cell receptor beta chain is given with its context. Its target is unknown. This sample was taken from a study of cytomegalovirus exposure and HLA in healthy donors. Turning to the study itself: Previous work identified roughly 120 million unique TCR beta sequences from about 179 million T cells.

The CDR3 is 13 amino acids. Germline CDR1 and CDR2: GTSNPN and SVGIG (reference sequence). Trimming took 2 bases from V and 2 from J, leaving 9 bases between them. Likely unrecorded immune exposures existed in these nominally healthy donors. Amplification used 60 Vbeta primers and 13 Jbeta primers. Assay: immunoSEQ multiplex PCR; the TCRdb copy retains only in-frame clones and omits some. This table has 55,000 to 65,000 clones, about 69% appearing once. The study's findings and limits: One later analysis reportedly identified an Asian-associated ancestry cluster that showed fewer N-insertions than the roughly 620-donor mean.

The specimen was PBMCs. The sequence was obtained from a man aged 25 to 40 in good health and CMV-seropositive. The J gene is TRBJ1-1, the V gene TRBV30; TRBD1 might be the D (6 bases). For the CDR3, the DNA is TGTGCCTGGAGTCAGGGGACCAACACTGAAGCTTTCTTT. Protein: CAWSQGTNTEAFF.